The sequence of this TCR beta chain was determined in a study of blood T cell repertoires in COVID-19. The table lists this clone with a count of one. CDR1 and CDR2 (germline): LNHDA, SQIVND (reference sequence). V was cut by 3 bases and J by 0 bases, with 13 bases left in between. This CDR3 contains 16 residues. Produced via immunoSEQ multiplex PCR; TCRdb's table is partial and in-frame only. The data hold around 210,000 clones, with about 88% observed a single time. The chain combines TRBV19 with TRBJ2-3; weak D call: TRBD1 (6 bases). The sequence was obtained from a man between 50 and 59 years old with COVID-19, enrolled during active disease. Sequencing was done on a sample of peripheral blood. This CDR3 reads CASSILGDTSTDTQYF. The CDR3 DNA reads TGTGCCAGTAGTATTTTGGGGGACACGAGCACAGATACGCAGTATTTT.